This T cell receptor beta chain stems from a study of response to subunit inactivated influenza vaccine. V was cut by 4 bases and J by 7 bases, with 13 bases left in between. The germline V gene has CDR1 LNHDA and CDR2 SQIVND (reference sequence). There are 13 residues in the CDR3. Each CDR3 protein is one row after TCRdb ran MiXCR on the RT-PCR reads. The table includes some 570,000 distinct CDR3 sequences, roughly 10% detected once. These records were also assigned to another study, of T cells expressing NK-cell markers. That work adds: 5'RACE template switching built TCR beta cDNA with unique molecular identifiers.

This clonotype was sampled from a man between 50 and 59 years old who received an inactivated influenza vaccine. V is TRBV19 and J is TRBJ1-1, with D possibly matching TRBD1 (6 bases). The sequenced sample was PBMCs from blood, obtained on the day of vaccination. CDR3 sequence: CASSTAGQIEAFF. CDR3 DNA sequence: TGTGCCAGTAGTACCGCCGGACAGATTGAAGCTTTCTTT.